These 25 T cell receptor beta chains came from one sample sequenced in a study of blood T cells in healthy people across ages. Using a J-beta primer mix together with a sample-barcoded 5' primer, a second PCR was run for roughly 6 to 11 cycles. TCRdb reprocessed the 5' RACE reads with MiXCR, giving one entry per CDR3 protein. The sample lists approximately 790,000 distinct CDR3 sequences, 62% seen once, with 25% to 35% in the top ten. The source material was blood. Every receptor here comes from a man aged 25 to 40 in good health.

This sequence joins TRBV29-1 and TRBJ2-1, with 7 bases that match TRBD1. J was trimmed by 4 bases and V by 7 bases; bases with no gene match: 7. CDR1 SQVTM and CDR2 ANQGSEA come from the germline V gene. This CDR3 has 13 residues. The CDR3 region has the DNA TGCAGCGCCCTTATGGACAGGTACAATGAGCAGTTCTTC. This translates into CSALMDRYNEQFF.

V and J are TRBV5-1 and TRBJ2-4, with D unclear. The J call is doubtful: the DNA matches TRBJ2-7 better. In germline, CDR1 is SGHRS, CDR2 YFSETQ. This CDR3 comprises 12 residues. The CDR3 loop is CASSLEKHEQYF. CDR3 coding DNA: TGCGCCAGCAGCTTGGAGAAACACGAGCAGTACTTC.

This chain joins TRBV9 and TRBJ2-7, with 7 bases identical to TRBD2. The V gene end was trimmed by 0 bases and the J gene end by 10 bases; junction bases not matched to a gene: 16. The CDR3 extends over 16 amino acids. Germline CDR1 is SGDLS and CDR2 is YYNGEE. The CDR3 DNA sequence: TGTGCCAGCAGCGTAGAGCCAGCGGGGAGCCATAGGGCCCAGTACTTC. Translating it yields CASSVEPAGSHRAQYF.

The chain combines TRBV7-2 with TRBJ2-1, with 7 bases identical to TRBD2. With V trimmed by 5 bases and J by 8 bases, 15 bases remained unmatched. CDR1 and CDR2 from the germline V gene are SGHTA and FQGNSA. The CDR3 loop spans 16 amino acids. The CDR3 DNA reads as TGTGCCAGCAGCCAAATTACGAGGGAGGGCTTTGATGAGCAGTTCTTC. Amino acids: CASSQITREGFDEQFF.

This clonotype was detected only a few times. The rearrangement uses TRBV29-1 and TRBJ2-7; D gene uncertain. The CDR3 is 11 residues long. CDR1 and CDR2 from the germline V gene are SQVTM and ANQGSEA. The V and J ends lost 7 bases and 0 bases respectively, with 7 bases between them. This CDR3 is CSGRSSYEQYF. The CDR3 DNA reads as TGCAGCGGGCGGAGCTCCTACGAGCAGTACTTC.

The V gene is TRBV7-9, the J gene TRBJ1-6; no firm D call. CDR1 and CDR2 (germline): SEHNR, FQNEAQ (reference sequence). The CDR3 totals 15 residues. V gave up 6 bases and J gave up 8 bases, with 17 bases separating them. CDR3 loop: CASSFAWDIDSPLHF. The CDR3, as DNA: TGTGCCAGCAGTTTTGCGTGGGATATAGATTCACCCCTCCACTTT.

The rearrangement uses TRBV10-3 and TRBJ1-5; TRBD1 is a possible D gene (6 bases). Trimming removed 8 bases from V and 1 base from J, with 9 bases in between. This CDR3 is built from 13 residues. Germline values: CDR1 ENHRY, CDR2 SYGVKD. The CDR3 region is CAIGGRSNQPQHF. The CDR3 nucleotides read TGTGCCATCGGGGGGCGAAGCAATCAGCCCCAGCATTTT.

This rearrangement joins TRBV9 to TRBJ2-3; D call uncertain. The length of the CDR3 is 16 residues. Trimming stripped 0 bases from V and 5 bases from J, with 16 bases between. CDR1 is SGDLS, CDR2 YYNGEE, per germline. The CDR3: CASSVATRSGGDTQYF. CDR3 sequence (DNA): TGTGCCAGCAGCGTAGCTACGAGGAGTGGCGGAGATACGCAGTATTTT.

The chain has TRBV6-5 and TRBJ2-5; D may match TRBD1 or TRBD2 (6 bases each). Judging by the DNA end, TRBJ2-7 fits better; the J call may be wrong. Germline assignment: CDR1 MNHEY and CDR2 SVGAGI. The CDR3 has 14 amino acids. CDR3 amino acids: CASSYAGQLYEQYF. CDR3 in DNA: TGTGCCAGCAGTTACGCGGGACAACTCTACGAGCAGTACTTC.

V is TRBV29-1 and J is TRBJ2-1; TRBD2 matches at 9 bases. J lost 5 bases, V lost 0 bases, and 5 bases had no gene match. The V gene's germline CDR1 is SQVTM and CDR2 ANQGSEA. The CDR3 loop spans 15 amino acids. In DNA form, the CDR3 reads TGCAGCGTTGAAGATAGACTAGCGGAAGACAATGAGCAGTTCTTC. Protein product: CSVEDRLAEDNEQFF.

This clonotype has a handful of counts. A much larger clone differs from this one at a single base, so this may be a read error. This chain joins TRBV4-2 and TRBJ2-3; no definite D call. The CDR3 is 16 residues long. Germline V gene data show CDR1 as LGHNA and CDR2 as YNFKEQ. CDR3 sequence reads: CAGSQAPGGGTDTQYF. In DNA form, the CDR3 reads TGTGCCGGCAGCCAAGCCCCGGGTGGGGGCACAGATACGCAGTATTTT.

V is TRBV12-3 or TRBV12-4 and J is TRBJ2-1; possible D gene TRBD2, 5 bases. V lost 2 bases and J lost 8, with 16 bases in between. CDR3 length: 15 residues. The CDR3 reads CASSLIGLALYEQFF. The CDR3 DNA follows: TGTGCCAGCAGTTTAATCGGCCTAGCTCTTTATGAGCAGTTCTTC.

This clonotype was detected once. The CDR3 sequence: CASSPRWANSPLHF. The CDR3 coding sequence is TGTGCCAGCAGCCCCCGCTGGGCAAATTCACCCCTCCACTTT. The chain combines TRBV7-2 with TRBJ1-6; D unclear. Germline-derived CDR1 and CDR2 are SGHTA and FQGNSA. The CDR3 has 14 residues. Trimming took off 5 bases at V and 7 bases at J, with 12 bases between the two ends.

The chain is built from TRBV6-2 or TRBV6-3 and TRBJ2-7, with D possibly matching TRBD1 (6 bases). Germline V gene sequence: CDR1 MNHEY, CDR2 SVGEGT. Trimming left V 8 bases short and J 3 bases short, with 14 bases between. The CDR3 length is 13 residues. CDR3 sequence: CASGRRGVYEQYF. The CDR3 coding sequence is TGTGCCAGCGGGCGCAGGGGAGTCTACGAGCAGTACTTC.

The chain employs TRBV4-3 and TRBJ2-4; 7 bases match TRBD1. J gave up 3 bases and V 3 bases, and 5 bases lay outside the gene matches. Germline V gene lookup returns CDR1 LGHNA and CDR2 YSLEER. The length of the CDR3 is 15 residues. CDR3 protein: CASSHTGAGKNIQYF. In nucleotides, the CDR3 is TGCGCCAGCAGCCATACAGGGGCGGGCAAAAACATTCAGTACTTC.

This clonotype has a handful of counts. The CDR3 reads CAISESGQGNSPLHF. The CDR3 DNA is TGTGCCATCAGTGAGTCGGGACAGGGGAATTCACCCCTCCACTTT. The V gene is TRBV10-3, the J gene TRBJ1-6; 10 bases agree with TRBD1. Germline lookup yields CDR1 ENHRY and CDR2 SYGVKD. CDR3 length equals 15 residues. Germline trimming cut 0 bases from V and 7 bases from J; bases unmatched to any gene: 0.

The chain carries TRBV15 and TRBJ1-2; 9 positions match TRBD1. The CDR3 loop spans 13 amino acids. The germline V gene has CDR1 LNHNV and CDR2 YYDKDF (reference sequence). The trim removed 3 bases at V and 6 bases at J, leaving 2 bases unmatched. The CDR3 DNA is TGTGCCACCAGCAGTGGACAGGGGAATGGCTACACCTTC. Its protein product is CATSSGQGNGYTF. The variable domain in full, with the rest retrieved from reference TRBV15 and TRBJ1-2, is DAMVIQNPRYQVTQFGKPVTLSCSQTLNHNVMYWYQQKSSQAPKLLFHYYDKDFNNEADTPDNFQSRRPNTSFCFLDIRSPGLGDTAMYLCATSSGQGNGYTFGSGTRLTVV.

The V call is TRBV7-2, the J call TRBJ2-2; D not certain. CDR1 and CDR2 (germline): SGHTA, FQGNSA. The CDR3 consists of 14 residues. The V end was cut by 5 bases, the J end by 2 bases, with 9 bases between. The CDR3 DNA follows: TGTGCCAGCAGCCCTGACATTAACACCGGGGAGCTGTTTTTT. Encoded protein: CASSPDINTGELFF.

The J gene is TRBJ2-5, the V gene TRBV7-6, with 13 bases fitting TRBD2. With 5 bases clipped from V and 5 bases from J, the junction kept 8 bases outside the gene matches. This CDR3 is built from 16 residues. The germline V gene encodes CDR1 SGHVS and CDR2 FNYEAQ. The CDR3: CASSPRLAGGAETQYF. The DNA for the CDR3 is TGTGCCAGCAGCCCCAGACTAGCGGGGGGAGCGGAGACCCAGTACTTC.

The chain couples TRBV6-2 or TRBV6-3 to TRBJ2-7; D not certain. The length of the CDR3 is 16 residues. The germline V gene has CDR1 MNHEY and CDR2 SVGEGT. V lost 0 bases to trimming and J lost 0 bases, with 12 bases between them. CDR3 protein: CASSYSVRTLSYEQYF. The CDR3, as DNA: TGTGCCAGCAGTTACTCGGTACGCACTCTCTCCTACGAGCAGTACTTC.

This clonotype was counted once. DNA of the CDR3: TGTGCCAGCAGTTCGTTCACTGACAGGCTAACTAATGAAAAACTGTTTTTT. It yields the protein CASSSFTDRLTNEKLFF. The J gene is TRBJ1-4, the V gene TRBV28; D possibly corresponds to TRBD1 (6 bases). CDR3 length equals 17 residues. Germline V gene data show CDR1 as MDHEN and CDR2 as SYDVKM. Trimming took 4 bases from V and 1 from J, leaving 16 bases between them.

The chain joins TRBV2 to TRBJ2-1; no firm D call. There are 12 residues in the CDR3. Looked up from germline, CDR1 is SNHLY and CDR2 is FYNNEI. Trimming took off 8 bases at V and 0 bases at J, with 5 bases between the two ends. The DNA of the CDR3 is TGTGCCAGCCCAACCTCCTACAATGAGCAGTTCTTC. This gives the protein CASPTSYNEQFF.

In this sample, this clonotype turned up once. This chain joins TRBV7-9 and TRBJ1-1; possibly TRBD1 for D (5 bases). CDR1 is SEHNR, CDR2 FQNEAQ, per germline (reference sequence). The germline V and J ends were trimmed by 8 bases and 4 bases, with 14 bases remaining between them. The CDR3 spans 13 residues. DNA of the CDR3: TGTGCCAGCGCCATAGGCGGGGCCACTGAAGCTTTCTTT. Protein product: CASAIGGATEAFF. The whole variable domain, remainder taken from reference TRBV7-9 and TRBJ1-1, is DTGVSQNPRHKITKRGQNVTFRCDPISEHNRLYWYRQTLGQGPEFLTYFQNEAQLEKSRLLSDRFSAERPKGSFSTLEIQRTEQGDSAMYLCASAIGGATEAFFGQGTRLTVV.

This clonotype was observed a single time. V usage is TRBV4-2 and J usage is TRBJ2-2, with D possibly being TRBD2 (6 bases). The CDR3 is 15 residues long. V lost 4 bases to trimming and J lost 6 bases, with 15 bases between them. Germline values: CDR1 LGHNA, CDR2 YNFKEQ. The CDR3, as DNA: TGTGCCAGCAGCCCCCTGGAGGGCTGGGCCGGGGAGCTGTTTTTT. As protein: CASSPLEGWAGELFF.

This clonotype came up many times. The chain links TRBV10-3 to TRBJ2-3; D could derive from TRBD1 or TRBD2 (5 bases each). Per the germline V gene, CDR1 is ENHRY and CDR2 is SYGVKD. The length of the CDR3 is 13 residues. V lost 10 bases to trimming and J lost 2 bases, with 13 bases between them. As DNA, the CDR3 is TGTGCCACAGACCGGGACCCCACAGATACGCAGTATTTT. Protein sequence: CATDRDPTDTQYF.